This T cell receptor beta chain stems from a study of blood T cells in healthy people across ages. The second PCR ran roughly 7 to 11 cycles with a sample-barcoded 5' primer and J-beta primers. TCRdb reprocessed the 5' RACE reads with MiXCR, giving one entry per CDR3 protein. In the table there are about 640,000 distinct CDR3 sequences, roughly 30% of which are singletons. CDR1 is DFQATT, CDR2 SNEGSKA, per germline (reference sequence). V shed 6 bases and J shed 0 bases, with 13 bases lying between them. The length of the CDR3 is 14 residues. V and J are TRBV20-1 and TRBJ2-3; no firm D call. The sequencing sample was made of blood. This sequence originates from a woman of 80 years or more in good health. As DNA, the CDR3 is TGCAGTGCAGCAGCCTCGTCTAGCACAGATACGCAGTATTTT. This translates into CSAAASSSTDTQYF.